The 2 T cell receptor beta chains presented below share a single source sample, sequenced in a study of blood T cell repertoires in COVID-19. Profiling relied on immunoSEQ multiplex PCR, and the TCRdb table lists in-frame clones only, not all of them. The sample lists approximately 290,000 clones, roughly 88% occurring once. The specimen sequenced was PBMCs or T cells enriched from blood (not recorded which). The source of these receptors is a woman aged 25 to 45 who had recovered from COVID-19.

The J gene is TRBJ2-7, the V gene TRBV19; tentative D call: TRBD1 (5 bases). CDR3 length: 12 amino acids. Germline CDR1 and CDR2: LNHDA and SQIVND (reference sequence). Between the trimmed V and J ends, which lost 3 bases and 6 bases, there was a span of 9 bases. The CDR3 reads CASSIDSSEQYF. CDR3 coding DNA: TGTGCCAGTAGTATCGACAGCTCCGAGCAGTACTTC.

The chain combines TRBV3-1 (or the pseudogene TRBV3-2) with TRBJ2-1; 12 positions match TRBD2. Germline CDR1 is LGHDT and CDR2 is YNNKEL (reference sequence). Trimming at V came to 2 bases and at J to 15 bases, leaving 11 bases not matched to a gene. This CDR3 comprises 15 residues. Here the CDR3 DNA reads TGTGCCAGCAGCCAACGACTAGCGGGAGTCACCATGGTGTTCTTC. The encoded protein is CASSQRLAGVTMVFF.